These T cell receptor beta chains were read from a single sample in a study. TCRdb fed the RT-PCR reads into MiXCR, producing one record per CDR3 protein. The sample lists fewer than 800,000 distinct CDR3 sequences; approximately 15% were seen once. Material: memory CD4+ T cells from blood. The receptors here all came from a female donor in good health, serving as a healthy control. Both conserved end residues are part of each CDR3. Fields, in order: J gene, clone size, V gene, D gene, CDR3 protein, CDR3 DNA. D genes are given only for firm matches. Clone size appears in some rows only: once, few, many, or a class for an expanded clone.

>TRBJ1-5|-|TRBV6-1|-
CASSEQMGNQPQHF
TGTGCCAGCAGTGAACAAATGGGCAATCAGCCCCAGCATTTT
>TRBJ1-4|-|TRBV15|-
CATSRDLSFQGINEKLFF
TGTGCCACCAGCAGAGATCTCTCATTCCAAGGGATTAATGAAAAACTGTTTTTT
>TRBJ2-3|-|TRBV20-1|-
CSAPSDVDTQYF
TGCAGTGCTCCCTCGGACGTAGATACGCAGTATTTT
>TRBJ1-5|-|TRBV29-1|-
CSVVGGVDQPQHF
TGCAGCGTTGTAGGGGGTGTGGATCAGCCCCAGCATTTT
>TRBJ2-7|-|TRBV7-2|-
CASSLGGATYYEQYF
TGTGCCAGCAGCTTAGGCGGGGCCACATACTACGAGCAGTACTTC
>TRBJ2-1|-|TRBV6-2/TRBV6-3|-
CASSYGYYRGLADDYNEQFF
TGTGCCAGCAGTTACGGATATTATCGAGGGTTAGCCGACGATTACAATGAGCAGTTCTTC
>TRBJ1-2|many|TRBV20-1|-
CSAIHTVNYGYTF
TGCAGTGCTATTCACACAGTCAACTATGGCTACACCTTC
>TRBJ2-5|-|TRBV2|TRBD1
CASSEVDRGQETQYF
TGTGCCAGCAGTGAAGTTGACAGGGGGCAAGAGACCCAGTACTTC
>TRBJ2-7|many|TRBV6-2/TRBV6-3|-
CASSYNYEQYF
TGTGCCAGCAGTTACAACTACGAGCAGTACTTC
>TRBJ2-1|-|TRBV30|-
CAWSPPLASEQFF
TGTGCCTGGAGCCCCCCCCTAGCGAGTGAGCAGTTCTTC
>TRBJ2-1|few|TRBV20-1|TRBD1
CSASIWDRDNEQFF
TGCAGTGCTAGCATTTGGGACAGGGACAATGAGCAGTTCTTC
>TRBJ2-1|many|TRBV3-1|TRBD2
CASSHQLAGEQFF
TGTGCCAGCAGCCACCAACTAGCGGGAGAGCAGTTCTTC